This is a list of T cell receptor beta chains from one sample in a study of blood T cell repertoires in COVID-19. Clones were sequenced by immunoSEQ multiplex PCR, and TCRdb holds only the in-frame ones, with some missing. The sample records 150,000 to 200,000 clones, 65% to 85% being singletons. The sequenced sample consisted of PBMCs or T cells enriched from blood (not recorded which). The receptors were sampled from a woman aged 55-70 years who had recovered from COVID-19. The CDR3 runs from the conserved cysteine through the conserved F or W. The order of the fields is D gene, clone size, J gene, V gene, CDR3 DNA, CDR3 protein. A D gene is named only where the DNA matches it firmly. Clone size is shown for a subset of rows, as once, few, many or a class of expanded clone.

d_call: TRBD2
clone_size: -
j_call: TRBJ2-2
v_call: TRBV6-2/TRBV6-3
cdr3_nt: TGTGCCAGCAGTCCCCTGCCCCTAGCGGGGGACACCGGGGAGCTGTTTTTT
cdr3_aa: CASSPLPLAGDTGELFF

d_call: -
clone_size: -
j_call: TRBJ1-2
v_call: TRBV7-2
cdr3_nt: TGTGCCAGCAGCGCCGACCCCCTCAAAGACATCTATGGCTACACCTTC
cdr3_aa: CASSADPLKDIYGYTF

d_call: -
clone_size: -
j_call: TRBJ1-6
v_call: TRBV6-6
cdr3_nt: TGTGCCAGCAGCACACAATCACCCCTCCACTTT
cdr3_aa: CASSTQSPLHF

d_call: -
clone_size: -
j_call: TRBJ1-4
v_call: TRBV12-5
cdr3_nt: TGTGCTAGTGGTTGGGGTGGGGGAGGAAATGAAAAACTGTTTTTT
cdr3_aa: CASGWGGGGNEKLFF

d_call: -
clone_size: -
j_call: TRBJ2-5
v_call: TRBV28
cdr3_nt: TGTGCCAGCAGCAACTCGGACATGGAGACCCAGTACTTC
cdr3_aa: CASSNSDMETQYF

d_call: TRBD2
clone_size: -
j_call: TRBJ2-1
v_call: TRBV5-1
cdr3_nt: TGCGCCAGCAGCTTGGATCCAAGCGGGAGCTCCTACAATGAGCAGTTCTTC
cdr3_aa: CASSLDPSGSSYNEQFF

d_call: TRBD1
clone_size: -
j_call: TRBJ1-2
v_call: TRBV4-1
cdr3_nt: TGCGCCAGCAGCCCCTACCCCGCCGGGACAGGGCTTGGCTACACCTTC
cdr3_aa: CASSPYPAGTGLGYTF

d_call: TRBD2
clone_size: -
j_call: TRBJ2-7
v_call: TRBV7-8
cdr3_nt: TGTGCCAGCAGCTTACTCCTCCCACTAGCGGGAGCTAGAGAGCAGTACTTC
cdr3_aa: CASSLLLPLAGAREQYF

d_call: TRBD1
clone_size: -
j_call: TRBJ1-2
v_call: TRBV14
cdr3_nt: TGTGCCAGCAGCCCGACAGGGGAGTATGGCTACACCTTC
cdr3_aa: CASSPTGEYGYTF

d_call: TRBD2
clone_size: once
j_call: TRBJ2-7
v_call: TRBV10-3
cdr3_nt: TGTGCCATCAGCCCGGCCAGCGGGGGGAACTCCTACGAGCAGTACTTC
cdr3_aa: CAISPASGGNSYEQYF

d_call: TRBD1
clone_size: few
j_call: TRBJ1-1
v_call: TRBV19
cdr3_nt: TGTGCCAGTCGAAGGACAGGGACGGGTAACACTGAAGCTTTCTTT
cdr3_aa: CASRRTGTGNTEAFF

d_call: TRBD1
clone_size: -
j_call: TRBJ1-2
v_call: TRBV28
cdr3_nt: TGTGCCAGCAGTTATTGGACAGGGGGATACTATGGCTACACCTTC
cdr3_aa: CASSYWTGGYYGYTF

d_call: -
clone_size: -
j_call: TRBJ2-7
v_call: TRBV7-3
cdr3_nt: TGTGCCAGCAGCTCCGATTTGGGAGCAATGGACGAGCAGTACTTC
cdr3_aa: CASSSDLGAMDEQYF